The 26 T cell receptor beta chains below come from one sample, sequenced in a study of blood T cell repertoires in COVID-19. Here immunoSEQ multiplex PCR was the method, and the copy in TCRdb shows in-frame clones only, minus some. The repertoire consists of some 140,000 clones, with 70% to 80% occurring once and the leading ten covering roughly 9.8%. Sequencing input: peripheral blood. These receptors all stem from a man aged 60 to 69 who had recovered from COVID-19.

This clone was found once. This chain links TRBV7-6 with TRBJ2-3, with TRBD2 matching 9 bases. Germline V gene data show CDR1 as SGHVS and CDR2 as FNYEAQ. This CDR3 has 16 amino acids. Trimming took 3 bases from V and 2 from J; bases not matched to a gene: 6. In DNA, the CDR3 is TGTGCCAGCAGCTTTTCTAGCGGGACCCTCACAGATACGCAGTATTTT. Amino acid sequence: CASSFSSGTLTDTQYF. Together with reference TRBV7-6 and TRBJ2-3, the CDR3 gives the full variable domain: GAGVSQSPRYKVTKRGQDVALRCDPISGHVSLYWYRQALGQGPEFLTYFNYEAQQDKSGLPNDRFSAERPEGSISTLTIQRTEQRDSAMYRCASSFSSGTLTDTQYFGPGTRLTVL.

This chain links TRBV2 with TRBJ2-3; 11 nucleotides match TRBD2. V lost 0 bases and J lost 6; bases outside the gene matches: 5. CDR3 length: 16 residues. Germline V lookup: CDR1 SNHLY, CDR2 FYNNEI. The CDR3 region has the DNA TGTGCCAGCAGTGAAGCACTAGCGGGGGCGGTGGATACGCAGTATTTT. This encodes CASSEALAGAVDTQYF.

The chain joins TRBV7-2 to TRBJ2-2, with 8 nucleotides matching TRBD2. CDR1 SGHTA and CDR2 FQGNSA come from the germline V gene. Unmatched junction bases numbered 4, after V lost 2 bases and J lost 5 bases. CDR3 length: 15 amino acids. CDR3 protein: CASSLTRLATGELFF. In DNA, the CDR3 is TGTGCCAGCAGCTTAACGCGACTAGCGACCGGGGAGCTGTTTTTT.

The CDR3 loop reads CASSFGLPNTEAFF. The CDR3 coding sequence is TGTGCCAGCAGTTTTGGCTTACCGAACACTGAAGCTTTCTTT. This chain links TRBV28 with TRBJ1-1; D remains ambiguous. The germline V gene encodes CDR1 MDHEN and CDR2 SYDVKM. Trimming pared 3 bases from V and 1 base from J, leaving 9 bases between. This CDR3 spans 14 amino acids.

The rearrangement joins TRBV28 to TRBJ1-1; the match to TRBD1 covers 8 bases. The CDR3 runs 14 residues. J lost 0 bases, V lost 7 bases, and 4 bases had no gene match. Germline assignment: CDR1 MDHEN and CDR2 SYDVKM. The CDR3 protein is CASTPGGLNTEAFF. The CDR3, as DNA: TGTGCCAGCACCCCAGGGGGCCTGAACACTGAAGCTTTCTTT.

The chain has TRBV29-1 and TRBJ1-2; TRBD1 aligns across 7 bases. V gave up 6 bases and J gave up 6 bases; unmatched junction bases: 10. CDR3 size: 13 residues. Germline-derived CDR1 and CDR2 are SQVTM and ANQGSEA. CDR3 in amino acids: CSVGRQGGNGYTF. CDR3 sequence (DNA): TGCAGCGTGGGTCGACAGGGTGGTAATGGCTACACCTTC.

This clone was recorded a few times. The rearrangement joins TRBV2 to TRBJ1-3; a weak D match, TRBD1 (5 bases). V lost 1 base to trimming and J lost 4 bases, with 11 bases between them. Germline V gene data show CDR1 as SNHLY and CDR2 as FYNNEI. This CDR3 region has 15 residues. The CDR3 DNA is TGTGCCAGCAGTGAAGGCAGGGAGGTCGGAAACACCATATATTTT. The encoded protein is CASSEGREVGNTIYF.

The gene calls are TRBV30 and TRBJ2-3; 9 bases are shared with TRBD2. V trimming: 3 bases; J trimming: 9 bases; junction bases outside the gene matches: 13. The CDR3 is 15 residues long. Germline V gene sequence: CDR1 GTSNPN, CDR2 SVGIG (reference sequence). The CDR3 sequence is CAWSPLSGGPTTQYF. CDR3 DNA: TGTGCCTGGAGCCCCCTGAGCGGGGGGCCCACAACGCAGTATTTT.

The chain links TRBV4-3 to TRBJ2-1, with 13 bases fitting TRBD2. Germline lookup yields CDR1 LGHNA and CDR2 YSLEER. With V trimmed by 2 bases and J by 7 bases, 8 bases remained unmatched. The CDR3 is 17 residues long. CDR3 in amino acids: CASSQLPGTSGVNEQFF. The CDR3 nucleotides are TGCGCCAGCAGCCAACTTCCCGGGACTAGCGGGGTGAATGAGCAGTTCTTC.

The V call is TRBV5-5, the J call TRBJ1-3, with a possible D match to TRBD1 (6 bases). V shed 4 bases and J shed 0 bases, with 11 bases lying between them. This CDR3 comprises 15 residues. Germline assignment: CDR1 SGHKS and CDR2 YYEKEE (reference sequence). The DNA for the CDR3 is TGTGCCAGCAGCCCGGACAGAAACTCTGGAAACACCATATATTTT. It codes for CASSPDRNSGNTIYF.

The chain links TRBV7-2 to TRBJ2-3, with 8 bases aligning to TRBD2. Germline V gene sequence: CDR1 SGHTA, CDR2 FQGNSA. V trimming: 2 bases; J trimming: 5 bases; junction bases outside the gene matches: 6. The CDR3 totals 15 residues. The CDR3 here is CASSLNPGGGDTQYF. The DNA of the CDR3 is TGTGCCAGCAGCTTAAACCCGGGGGGGGGAGATACGCAGTATTTT.

The chain recombines TRBV5-1 with TRBJ1-2; 7 nucleotides line up with TRBD1. The CDR3 length is 15 residues. Trimming at V came to 5 bases and at J to 0 bases, leaving 7 bases not matched to a gene. Germline CDR1 and CDR2: SGHRS and YFSETQ. The CDR3 sequence: CASSGQATSNYGYTF. DNA for the CDR3: TGCGCCAGCAGTGGACAGGCGACCTCTAACTATGGCTACACCTTC.

This chain uses TRBV19 with TRBJ2-3, with TRBD1 matching 7 bases. V shed 5 bases and J 3 bases; nucleotides not matched to a gene: 8. Per germline, CDR1 LNHDA and CDR2 SQIVND (reference sequence). CDR3 length equals 15 residues. CDR3 in DNA: TGTGCCAGTAGTGCCAACAGGGACAGAACAGATACGCAGTATTTT. Residues: CASSANRDRTDTQYF.

CDR3 loop: CASSALETVYTEAFF. DNA of the CDR3: TGTGCCAGCAGCGCGCTAGAGACGGTTTACACTGAAGCTTTCTTT. The rearrangement uses TRBV9 and TRBJ1-1; D is ambiguous. The V gene's germline CDR1 is SGDLS and CDR2 YYNGEE. The CDR3 sequence is 15 residues long. Trimming shortened V by 3 bases and J by 3 bases, and 15 bases separated the two germline ends.

V usage is TRBV11-2 and J usage is TRBJ1-2; D not certain. CDR3 length: 15 amino acids. The germline V gene encodes CDR1 SGHAT and CDR2 FQNNGV. V lost 0 bases to trimming and J lost 2 bases, with 10 bases between them. CDR3 bases: TGTGCCAGCAGCTTAGATCAAATGCAGAACTATGGCTACACCTTC. Protein product: CASSLDQMQNYGYTF. Full variable domain (missing parts from reference TRBV11-2 and TRBJ1-2): EAGVAQSPRYKIIEKRQSVAFWCNPISGHATLYWYQQILGQGPKLLIQFQNNGVVDDSQLPKDRFSAERLKGVDSTLKIQPAKLEDSAVYLCASSLDQMQNYGYTFGSGTRLTVV.

The chain carries TRBV5-6 and TRBJ2-4, with TRBD1 matching 8 bases. Germline trimming cut 0 bases from V and 15 bases from J; bases unmatched to any gene: 5. The CDR3 loop spans 12 amino acids. The germline V gene encodes CDR1 SGHDT and CDR2 YYEEEE. CDR3 bases: TGTGCCAGCAGCTTGGGAGACAGGGGACCGTACTTC. The encoded protein is CASSLGDRGPYF.

This clone occurred once. J is TRBJ2-6 and V is TRBV3-1 (or the pseudogene TRBV3-2); TRBD1 matches at 7 bases. The J segment lost 4 bases and the V segment lost 5 bases, leaving 5 bases of the junction unmatched. The CDR3 has 15 residues. Germline values: CDR1 LGHDT, CDR2 YNNKEL (reference sequence). In nucleotides, the CDR3 is TGTGCCAGCAGCTCTACAGGGGTCGGGGCCAACGTCCTGACTTTC. This encodes CASSSTGVGANVLTF.

The J gene is TRBJ2-1, the V gene TRBV5-3; a weak D match, TRBD1 (6 bases). Being an ORF, TRBV5-3 has a function that is uncertain. V gave up 2 bases and J gave up 0 bases, with 18 bases separating them. The CDR3 length is 18 residues. CDR3 region: CARSLTQGHPSSYNEQFF. The CDR3 DNA reads as TGTGCCAGAAGCTTAACCCAGGGACATCCGAGCTCCTACAATGAGCAGTTCTTC.

The chain joins TRBV6-5 to TRBJ1-1; 7 positions match TRBD1. Germline lookup yields CDR1 MNHEY and CDR2 SVGAGI. This CDR3 spans 12 amino acids. The V segment lost 5 bases and the J segment 11 bases; nucleotides outside the gene matches: 8. CDR3 nucleotide sequence: TGTGCCAGCAGTCCGACGGCAGGGGGGGCTTTCTTT. It specifies CASSPTAGGAFF.

CDR3 residues: CASSYLSDEQYF. The CDR3 DNA reads as TGTGCCAGCAGTTACCTATCGGACGAGCAGTACTTC. This sequence joins TRBV6-7 and TRBJ2-7; the D is unclear. TRBV6-7 is known as an ORF, though its function is uncertain. Trimming shortened V by 2 bases and J by 5 bases, and 7 bases separated the two germline ends. The length of the CDR3 is 12 residues.

The genes are TRBV6-5 and TRBJ2-3, with a possible D match to TRBD1 (5 bases). The CDR3 length is 14 residues. V lost 4 bases and J 1 base, leaving 9 bases between the germline ends. Germline V gene lookup returns CDR1 MNHEY and CDR2 SVGAGI. The CDR3 sequence: CASSSSRGTDTQYF. The DNA of the CDR3 is TGTGCCAGCAGTTCGTCCAGGGGCACAGATACGCAGTATTTT.

The rearrangement joins TRBV5-4 to TRBJ2-3, with a weak D call TRBD2 (7 bases). Looked up from germline, CDR1 is SGHNT and CDR2 is YYREEE (reference sequence). This CDR3 contains 15 residues. The germline V and J ends were trimmed by 4 bases and 1 base, with 13 bases remaining between them. CDR3: CASSPEGGGTDTQYF. CDR3 DNA: TGTGCCAGCAGCCCCGAGGGGGGGGGCACAGATACGCAGTATTTT.

The chain links TRBV3-1 (or the pseudogene TRBV3-2) to TRBJ1-5, with D perhaps TRBD1 (5 bases). Trimming removed 3 bases from V and 1 base from J, with 7 bases in between. Per the germline V gene, CDR1 is LGHDT and CDR2 is YNNKEL (reference sequence). CDR3 size: 14 residues. The DNA of the CDR3 is TGTGCCAGCAGCCACAGGGCGAGCAATCAGCCCCAGCATTTT. It specifies CASSHRASNQPQHF.

This clone was counted between two and nine times. This chain joins TRBV28 and TRBJ1-1, with 9 bases identical to TRBD1. This CDR3 is built from 16 residues. Losses at the gene ends were 1 base for V and 1 base for J; bases not matched to a gene: 4. CDR1 is MDHEN, CDR2 SYDVKM, per germline. In nucleotides, the CDR3 is TGTGCCAGCAGTTTATCACCGGACAGGGGGAACACTGAAGCTTTCTTT. It specifies CASSLSPDRGNTEAFF.

This chain uses TRBV6-2 or TRBV6-3 with TRBJ2-7; TRBD2 is a possible D gene (6 bases). The germline V and J ends were trimmed by 0 bases and 9 bases, with 15 bases remaining between them. CDR3 length: 14 amino acids. Germline V CDR1 and CDR2: MNHEY, SVGEGT. The CDR3, as DNA: TGTGCCAGCAGTTACTCGAGGGCAGTCGGGGGGCAGTACTTC. Translation: CASSYSRAVGGQYF.

This clone was seen once. The J gene is TRBJ2-7, the V gene TRBV7-9; no definite D call. Germline CDR1 reads SEHNR; CDR2 reads FQNEAQ (reference sequence). The CDR3 spans 14 residues. The V and J ends lost 1 base and 2 bases respectively, with 9 bases between them. The CDR3 DNA reads as TGTGCCAGCAGCTTAGTTGGCATTACCTACGAGCAGTACTTC. It yields the protein CASSLVGITYEQYF.